This note documents a single T cell receptor beta chain sequence. CDR1 is MGHDK and CDR2 is SYGVNS in the germline V gene. The CDR3 totals 15 residues. The junction had 6 bases not matched to a gene; V was cut back by 3 bases and J by 4 bases. A TCRbeta library incorporating unique molecular identifiers was prepared. One entry per CDR3 protein, called by TCRdb with MiXCR from the PCR reads. The sample lists more than 200,000 distinct CDR3 sequences; approximately 15% were seen once. This entry belongs to a study of T-cell reconstitution after alpha-beta-depleted transplantation in children. This chain joins TRBV25-1 and TRBJ2-5, with 9 bases lining up with TRBD2. This TCR derives from a male patient under 10 years old who had a stem cell transplant for acute lymphoblastic leukemia, so the T cells may come from the graft donor. The sequencing here drew on PBMCs, mostly from graft donor cells, taken 360 days after TCRalphabeta/CD19-depleted stem cell transplant. Written as DNA, the CDR3 is TGTGCCAGCAGTGACAGCGGACTAGCGAGAGAGACCCAGTACTTC. Translating gives CASSDSGLARETQYF.